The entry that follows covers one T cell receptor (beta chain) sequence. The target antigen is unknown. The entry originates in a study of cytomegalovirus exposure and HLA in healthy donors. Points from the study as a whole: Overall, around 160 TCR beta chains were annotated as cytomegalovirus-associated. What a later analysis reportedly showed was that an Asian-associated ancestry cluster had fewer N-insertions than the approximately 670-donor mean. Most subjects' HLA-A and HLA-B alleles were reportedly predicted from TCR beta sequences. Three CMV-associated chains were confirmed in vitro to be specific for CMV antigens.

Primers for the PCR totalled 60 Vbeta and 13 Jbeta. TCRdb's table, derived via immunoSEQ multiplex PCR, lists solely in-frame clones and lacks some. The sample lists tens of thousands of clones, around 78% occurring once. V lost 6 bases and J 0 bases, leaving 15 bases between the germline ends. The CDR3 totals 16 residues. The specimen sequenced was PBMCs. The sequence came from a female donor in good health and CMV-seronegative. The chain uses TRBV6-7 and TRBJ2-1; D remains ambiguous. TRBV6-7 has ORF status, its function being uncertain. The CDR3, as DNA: TGTGCCAGCAGACAACCCGACGGGTTCTCCTACAATGAGCAGTTCTTC. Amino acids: CASRQPDGFSYNEQFF.